The count of the clone carrying this T cell receptor beta chain is one. Healthy Caucasian individuals from Russia aged about 6 to 95 were enrolled as donors. Every donor contributed about 10 milliliters of peripheral blood by blood draw. The data derive from a study of blood T cells in healthy people across ages. Study overall: About one barcoded beta molecule per two T cells was captured by template switching.

Germline CDR1 is DFQATT and CDR2 is SNEGSKA (reference sequence). V lost 6 bases and J lost 0, with 24 bases in between. This CDR3 spans 18 amino acids. The second PCR ran about 6 to 11 cycles with a sample-barcoded 5' primer and J-beta primers. Via MiXCR, TCRdb re-called the 5' RACE reads, giving one row per CDR3 protein. The sample has about 930,000 distinct CDR3 sequences; 25% to 30% are singletons. These records were also assigned to another study, of T cells of mothers and their children. That study adds: Each mother yielded more than 9.5 million TCR beta CDR3 reads. Each child yielded some 3 million reads.

This receptor was taken from a woman aged 35 to 49 in good health. V gene TRBV20-1 combines with J gene TRBJ1-3; D may be TRBD1 (6 bases). What was sequenced was blood. CDR3 residues: CSAMTNNRVGVSGNTIYF. Here the CDR3 DNA reads TGCAGTGCCATGACCAATAACAGGGTAGGAGTCTCTGGAAACACCATATATTTT.